This is a list of T cell receptor beta chains from one sample in a study of T-cell memory formation after mild COVID-19. Via MiXCR, TCRdb re-called the 5' RACE reads, giving one row per CDR3 protein. The sample records 140,000 to 150,000 distinct CDR3 sequences, roughly a quarter being singletons. What was sequenced was PBMCs or a T cell subset sorted from them (not recorded which). The source of these receptors is an adult woman who had mild COVID-19 (a few samples of this study predate the infection). Cell type and time point are not known. Each CDR3 is given with its conserved first and last residue. Fields, in order: CDR3 length, J gene, clone size, D gene, V gene, CDR3 DNA, CDR3 protein. A D gene is named only where the DNA matches it firmly. Clone size is given for some rows only: seen once, a few or many times, or a class if the clone is expanded.

length: 15
J: TRBJ2-1
size: -
D: -
V: TRBV12-3/TRBV12-4
DNA: TGTGCCAGCAGTCTCCGCAGGGTGACCTACAATGAGCAGTTCTTC
CDR3: CASSLRRVTYNEQFF

length: 13
J: TRBJ2-7
size: -
D: -
V: TRBV4-3
DNA: TGCGCCAGCAGCCAAGAGGGCTACGGCGAGCAGTACTTC
CDR3: CASSQEGYGEQYF

length: 15
J: TRBJ2-2
size: few
D: TRBD1
V: TRBV7-9
DNA: TGTGCCAGCGATTACAGGGGTGTTTACACCGGGGAGCTGTTTTTT
CDR3: CASDYRGVYTGELFF

length: 15
J: TRBJ2-1
size: -
D: TRBD2
V: TRBV12-3/TRBV12-4
DNA: TGTGCCAGCATTGAGACGGGCGGGGGGGCCGATGAGCAGTTCTTC
CDR3: CASIETGGGADEQFF

length: 14
J: TRBJ2-5
size: few
D: -
V: TRBV7-9
DNA: TGTGCCAGCCAAACTGGACTGGAGGGAGAGACCCAGTACTTC
CDR3: CASQTGLEGETQYF

length: 16
J: TRBJ2-1
size: few
D: -
V: TRBV4-1
DNA: TGCGCCAGCAGCCAAGATCCAGGGGCCCCCTACAATGAGCAGTTCTTC
CDR3: CASSQDPGAPYNEQFF

length: 13
J: TRBJ1-1
size: -
D: -
V: TRBV6-5
DNA: TGTGCCAGCAGTATAAACGGGGGTTCTGAAGCTTTCTTT
CDR3: CASSINGGSEAFF

length: 15
J: TRBJ2-1
size: -
D: -
V: TRBV28
DNA: TGTGCCAGCAGTTTGCTTGGGGGCTCCTACAATGAGCAGTTCTTC
CDR3: CASSLLGGSYNEQFF

length: 15
J: TRBJ2-1
size: -
D: TRBD1
V: TRBV5-1
DNA: TGCGCCAGCAGCTTGGGACAGGGGGCGGTCAATGAGCAGTTCTTC
CDR3: CASSLGQGAVNEQFF

length: 13
J: TRBJ1-5
size: -
D: -
V: TRBV27
DNA: TGTGCCAGCAGTCCCGGACCCACGTATCTCCAGCATTTT
CDR3: CASSPGPTYLQHF

length: 15
J: TRBJ2-1
size: few
D: TRBD2
V: TRBV7-3
DNA: TGTGCCAGCAGCTCTATAGCGGGGGGGTACAATGAGCAGTTCTTC
CDR3: CASSSIAGGYNEQFF

length: 15
J: TRBJ1-2
size: few
D: TRBD1
V: TRBV15
DNA: TGTGCCACCAGCAGACGAATGACAGGGGACTATGGCTACACCTTC
CDR3: CATSRRMTGDYGYTF

length: 16
J: TRBJ2-7
size: -
D: -
V: TRBV5-6
DNA: TGTGCCAGCAGCTTGATTCAGATAAGTGCCCCCTACGAGCAGTACTTC
CDR3: CASSLIQISAPYEQYF

length: 15
J: TRBJ2-5
size: -
D: -
V: TRBV14
DNA: TGTGCCAGCAGCCAAGACCAGGGACCGCAAGAGACCCAGTACTTC
CDR3: CASSQDQGPQETQYF

length: 14
J: TRBJ2-3
size: -
D: -
V: TRBV7-9
DNA: TGTGCCAGCAGCTTAGCGGACCAGCCAGATACGCAGTATTTT
CDR3: CASSLADQPDTQYF

length: 11
J: TRBJ2-5
size: many
D: -
V: TRBV6-2/TRBV6-3
DNA: TGTGCCAGCAGCTCGACTCGTGAAGCATACTTC
CDR3: CASSSTREAYF

length: 15
J: TRBJ1-1
size: few
D: TRBD1
V: TRBV9
DNA: TGTGCCAGCAGCGTCACAGGGGAGCCTAACACTGAAGCTTTCTTT
CDR3: CASSVTGEPNTEAFF

length: 13
J: TRBJ1-1
size: -
D: -
V: TRBV27
DNA: TGTGCCAGCAGGCAAATAGGGAACACTGAAGCTTTCTTT
CDR3: CASRQIGNTEAFF

length: 13
J: TRBJ2-5
size: few
D: TRBD1
V: TRBV7-3
DNA: TGTGCCAGCAGCTTGGGACAGGGTGAAACCCAGTACTTC
CDR3: CASSLGQGETQYF

length: 15
J: TRBJ1-1
size: large
D: -
V: TRBV6-1
DNA: TGTGCCAGCAGTGGGGCAGGGTTAGGATGGACTGAAGCTTTCTTT
CDR3: CASSGAGLGWTEAFF

length: 11
J: TRBJ1-1
size: few
D: -
V: TRBV27
DNA: TGTGCCAGCAGTTGGGGAGTAGAAGCTTTCTTT
CDR3: CASSWGVEAFF

length: 15
J: TRBJ2-1
size: -
D: -
V: TRBV4-1
DNA: TGCGCCAGCAGCCTCGAGTACCCCGTGCGGAATGAGCAGTTCTTC
CDR3: CASSLEYPVRNEQFF

length: 15
J: TRBJ2-2
size: -
D: TRBD2
V: TRBV19
DNA: TGTGCCAGTAGTATAGATGGGAGGGCCACCGGGGAGCTGTTTTTT
CDR3: CASSIDGRATGELFF

length: 17
J: TRBJ2-1
size: -
D: -
V: TRBV20-1
DNA: TGCAGTGCTGCCCGCGACCCGACACTCGCCTCCTACAATGAGCAGTTCTTC
CDR3: CSAARDPTLASYNEQFF

length: 15
J: TRBJ2-7
size: few
D: TRBD2
V: TRBV13
DNA: TGTGCCAGCAGCTCTATAGCGGGAGGCGTCTACGAGCAGTACTTC
CDR3: CASSSIAGGVYEQYF

length: 17
J: TRBJ2-1
size: -
D: -
V: TRBV11-2
DNA: TGTGCCAGCAGCCCCCTAGAAATAGTTAGCTCCTACAATGAGCAGTTCTTC
CDR3: CASSPLEIVSSYNEQFF

length: 15
J: TRBJ2-7
size: -
D: TRBD2
V: TRBV3-1
DNA: TGTGCCAGCAGCCAAGAGGGAGGGATTCCCTACGAGCAGTACTTC
CDR3: CASSQEGGIPYEQYF

length: 16
J: TRBJ2-1
size: once
D: TRBD2
V: TRBV7-3
DNA: TGTGCCAGCAGCTTAAGCCTAGCGGGGTCCTACAATGAGCAGTTCTTC
CDR3: CASSLSLAGSYNEQFF

length: 17
J: TRBJ2-3
size: few
D: TRBD2
V: TRBV11-3
DNA: TGTGCCAGCAGCCCGGCTCTAGCGGGCGGAGGCACAGATACGCAGTATTTT
CDR3: CASSPALAGGGTDTQYF

length: 17
J: TRBJ2-3
size: few
D: TRBD2
V: TRBV27
DNA: TGTGCCAGCAGTTTACTAGCGGGAGGGCCAACGACAGATACGCAGTATTTT
CDR3: CASSLLAGGPTTDTQYF

length: 18
J: TRBJ2-5
size: once
D: TRBD1
V: TRBV7-7
DNA: TGTGCTAGCAGTCGCTGGCAACTCGGACAGGGGGTAGGGGAGACCCAGTACTTC
CDR3: CASSRWQLGQGVGETQYF

length: 15
J: TRBJ2-7
size: -
D: TRBD1
V: TRBV19
DNA: TGTGCCAGTAGTACTGGACAGGGCTTCGCCTACGAGCAGTACTTC
CDR3: CASSTGQGFAYEQYF

length: 17
J: TRBJ1-2
size: -
D: TRBD1
V: TRBV7-9
DNA: TGTGCCAGCAGCACGGACAGGGACTTTCAACCCCACTATGGCTACACCTTC
CDR3: CASSTDRDFQPHYGYTF

length: 11
J: TRBJ2-7
size: few
D: -
V: TRBV12-3/TRBV12-4
DNA: TGTGCCAGCAGTTTAGTCGACGAGCAGTACTTC
CDR3: CASSLVDEQYF

length: 13
J: TRBJ2-5
size: few
D: -
V: TRBV11-2
DNA: TGTGCCAGCAGCACGCTGACTCCGGAGACCCAGTACTTC
CDR3: CASSTLTPETQYF

length: 15
J: TRBJ1-1
size: few
D: -
V: TRBV19
DNA: TGTGCCAGTAGTCCCGCTCAGGGTGTCTATGCTGAAGCTTTCTTT
CDR3: CASSPAQGVYAEAFF

length: 14
J: TRBJ2-3
size: -
D: -
V: TRBV28
DNA: TGTGCCAGCAGTGTCCTAGAGCAAACAGATACGCAGTATTTT
CDR3: CASSVLEQTDTQYF

length: 10
J: TRBJ1-1
size: few
D: -
V: TRBV29-1
DNA: TGCAGCGGACTTGACACTGAAGCTTTCTTT
CDR3: CSGLDTEAFF

length: 16
J: TRBJ2-1
size: -
D: TRBD1
V: TRBV7-3
DNA: TGTGCCAGCAGCTTAAGCGGGACAGGGGAGTACAATGAGCAGTTCTTC
CDR3: CASSLSGTGEYNEQFF

length: 16
J: TRBJ2-1
size: -
D: TRBD2
V: TRBV7-9
DNA: TGTGCCAGCAGCTTTCCGAGCGGGAGGGCCTCCAATGAGCAGTTCTTC
CDR3: CASSFPSGRASNEQFF

length: 14
J: TRBJ1-2
size: -
D: TRBD1
V: TRBV12-3/TRBV12-4
DNA: TGTGCCAGCAGTTTAGGGGACAGCCTCTATGGCTACACCTTC
CDR3: CASSLGDSLYGYTF

length: 15
J: TRBJ2-7
size: -
D: TRBD1
V: TRBV19
DNA: TGTGCCAGTAGTCCCCGGGACAGGGCGGGGGACGAGCAGTACTTC
CDR3: CASSPRDRAGDEQYF